This entry is about one T cell receptor (beta chain). V gave up 6 bases and J gave up 3 bases; unmatched junction bases: 13. The CDR3 runs 17 residues. Per germline, CDR1 SNHLY and CDR2 FYNNEI. The data originate from a study of technical replicates of blood from four donors. The data were produced by immunoSEQ multiplex PCR, yet TCRdb's version contains in-frame clones alone and is incomplete. The table has 83,000 or so clones, about 92% seen once. Input material: T cells isolated from PBMCs. The chain links TRBV2 to TRBJ2-3, with TRBD2 identical over 9 bases. This TCR derives from a human donor in good health. The CDR3: CASSSPVAGGPTDTQYF. The CDR3 nucleotides are TGTGCCAGCAGCTCTCCCGTGGCGGGGGGGCCGACAGATACGCAGTATTTT. Filled out from reference TRBV2 and TRBJ2-3, the complete variable domain reads EPEVTQTPSHQVTQMGQEVILRCVPISNHLYFYWYRQILGQKVEFLVSFYNNEISEKSEIFDDQFSVERPDGSNFTLKIRSTKLEDSAMYFCASSSPVAGGPTDTQYFGPGTRLTVL.